This TCR beta chain was sequenced in a study of somatic mutations in cytotoxic T cells in rheumatoid arthritis. In this sample, this clone turned up once. Trimming took off 6 bases at V and 7 bases at J, with 16 bases between the two ends. CDR3 size: 14 residues. Germline lookup yields CDR1 ENHRY and CDR2 SYGVKD. Clones were sequenced by immunoSEQ multiplex PCR, and TCRdb holds only the in-frame ones, with some missing. The data hold fewer than 20,000 clones, with approximately 77% observed a single time. Sequenced sample: CD8+ T cells sorted from blood. This TCR was sampled from an adult with rheumatoid arthritis. The chain recombines TRBV10-3 with TRBJ1-5; tentatively, D is TRBD1 (6 bases). CDR3 amino acids: CAISRDNSRQPQHF. The CDR3 DNA reads as TGTGCCATCAGCCGGGACAACTCGAGGCAGCCCCAGCATTTT.